This T cell receptor (beta chain) was identified during a study of T cells in Graves' hyperthyroidism and ophthalmopathy. Overall study findings and caveats: Clonotypes that were expanded in thyroid above 0.001 mostly appeared in blood too.

A patient was excluded if there was uncontrolled infection, other autoimmune disease, pregnancy or lactation. This clonotype was seen a handful of times. The antigen remains unidentified. This may stem from a read error, because a much larger clone lies one nucleotide away. From RNA transcripts, TCR beta CDR3 regions were amplified. The HTBI set primed first-round TCR CDR3 RT-PCR. TCRdb passed the multiplex PCR reads through MiXCR, listing each CDR3 protein once. The sample yields about 350,000 distinct CDR3 sequences, roughly 18% seen once. The germline V gene has CDR1 MNHEY and CDR2 SMNVEV (reference sequence). The CDR3 has 13 residues. V lost 4 bases, J lost 3 bases, and 10 bases lay in between.

The sequencing input was blood. This receptor was identified in a woman aged 40-49 years with Graves' ophthalmopathy. This chain links TRBV27 with TRBJ2-7, with D perhaps being TRBD1 or TRBD2 (5 bases each). Here the CDR3 DNA reads TGTGCCAGCAGTTCGGGACCGCTCTACGAGCAGTACTTC. Its translation is CASSSGPLYEQYF.